This record concerns one T cell receptor beta chain sequence. Its target is unknown. Quantitative 5'-RACE with molecular barcodes produced the TCR beta libraries. MiXCR, applied by TCRdb to the 5' RACE reads, yields one record per CDR3 protein. The sample lists about 480,000 distinct CDR3 sequences, roughly 18% seen once, with over 0.9% in the top ten. These data come from a study of CD8 T cells in ankylosing spondylitis. Study outcomes and limitations: Fewer than ten highly homologous variants made up a TCR beta motif, and this motif appeared characteristic of ankylosing spondylitis blood. Disease-linked clones bore a CD8+ phenotype, appearing relatively rarely in peripheral blood. Matched ankylosing spondylitis synovial fluid reportedly contained a significantly enriched population of disease-linked clones.

The trim removed 4 bases at V and 6 bases at J, leaving 2 bases unmatched. This CDR3 spans 13 amino acids. Germline values: CDR1 DFQATT, CDR2 SNEGSKA (reference sequence). The genes are TRBV20-1 and TRBJ2-3; 12 bases are shared with TRBD1. This receptor was obtained from a male donor with ankylosing spondylitis. Sequenced: blood, either unsorted or a sorted T cell fraction (not recorded which). The CDR3 sequence: CSATGQGADTQYF. The CDR3 bases are TGCAGTGCTACGGGACAGGGGGCTGATACGCAGTATTTT.